This entry lists 22 T cell receptor beta chains sequenced from one sample in a study of blood T cell repertoires in COVID-19 (dated by TCRdb to 2018 to 2020). Library method: the immunoSEQ multiplex PCR assay. Held by TCRdb, this immuneACCESS table contains in-frame sequences only and omits some clones. Under half of the omission traces to an unresolved V gene where checked; the cause of the rest is unknown. This sample gives about 200,000 clones in total; around 83% of them show up just once. The biggest ten clones account for 4.5% to 5% of the sample. The sequencing input was peripheral blood. All receptors derive from a woman aged 80 or over with acute or convalescent COVID-19.

The CDR3 bases are TGTGCCAGCAGCTTGTTTCCCCCGGGACAGGTTAATGAAAAACTGTTTTTT. This encodes CASSLFPPGQVNEKLFF. The chain has TRBV5-5 and TRBJ1-4; 8 bases agree with TRBD1. Trimming cost V 1 base and J 4 bases; bases outside gene matches: 9. In germline, CDR1 is SGHKS, CDR2 YYEKEE (reference sequence). The CDR3 has 17 amino acids.

V usage is TRBV5-6 and J usage is TRBJ2-5; tentatively, D is TRBD2 (5 bases). The germline V and J ends were trimmed by 2 bases and 3 bases, with 11 bases remaining between them. Germline V gene sequence: CDR1 SGHDT, CDR2 YYEEEE. There are 14 residues in the CDR3. CDR3 in amino acids: CASSFGRYEETQYF. The CDR3 bases are TGTGCCAGCAGCTTTGGGAGATATGAAGAGACCCAGTACTTC.

The V and J genes are TRBV10-1 and TRBJ2-1; TRBD2 aligns across 14 bases. V lost 3 bases, J lost 5 bases, and 6 bases stayed unmatched. Looked up from germline, CDR1 is WNHNN and CDR2 is SYGVQD (reference sequence). This CDR3 has 17 residues. CDR3 coding DNA: TGCGCCAGCAGTGATTCCGGGACTAGCGGGGGCCACAATGAGCAGTTCTTC. Encoded protein: CASSDSGTSGGHNEQFF.

The rearrangement joins TRBV19 to TRBJ1-1; D is ambiguous. This CDR3 has 13 amino acids. Germline values: CDR1 LNHDA, CDR2 SQIVND (reference sequence). V lost 8 bases and J 5 bases, leaving 15 bases between the germline ends. This CDR3 is CASRRQGWTEAFF. In DNA form, the CDR3 reads TGTGCCAGTCGAAGACAAGGATGGACTGAAGCTTTCTTT.

This clone was seen just once. The chain recombines TRBV5-1 with TRBJ1-3; TRBD1 aligns across 7 bases. Looked up from germline, CDR1 is SGHRS and CDR2 is YFSETQ. The CDR3 is made up of 14 amino acids. The V segment lost 3 bases and the J segment 8 bases; nucleotides outside the gene matches: 8. Here the CDR3 DNA reads TGCGCCAGCAGCTCCCCAGACAGGGAGGACACCATATATTTT. Its protein product is CASSSPDREDTIYF.

The chain couples TRBV4-1 to TRBJ1-2, with 11 bases aligning to TRBD1. Germline V lookup: CDR1 MGHRA, CDR2 YSYEKL. The trim removed 3 bases at V and 4 bases at J, leaving 4 bases unmatched. This CDR3 region has 15 residues. CDR3 region: CASSHGQGAGYGYTF. The CDR3 coding sequence is TGCGCCAGCAGCCACGGACAGGGGGCGGGCTATGGCTACACCTTC.

The V and J genes are TRBV5-1 and TRBJ1-5, with no clear D. Trimming pared 2 bases from V and 2 bases from J, leaving 14 bases between. This CDR3 has 16 residues. Germline loops: CDR1 SGHRS, CDR2 YFSETQ. The CDR3 region has the DNA TGCGCCAGCAGCTTCTCCGACCTGGGCGGCAATCAGCCCCAGCATTTT. Translation: CASSFSDLGGNQPQHF.

The chain joins TRBV18 to TRBJ2-2; no clear D. Germline CDR1 KGHSH, CDR2 LQKENI. The length of the CDR3 is 14 residues. V lost 3 bases and J 5 bases, leaving 10 bases between the germline ends. The CDR3 region is CASSPQGVTGELFF. The CDR3 nucleotides are TGTGCCAGCTCACCTCAAGGAGTAACCGGGGAGCTGTTTTTT.

V and J are TRBV7-9 and TRBJ1-2; 7 bases agree with TRBD1. This CDR3 has 15 residues. V was pared by 2 bases and J by 6 bases, with 9 bases of the junction left unmatched. Germline V CDR1 and CDR2: SEHNR, FQNEAQ (reference sequence). The CDR3 loop reads CASSLKWDSQNGYTF. For the CDR3, the DNA is TGTGCCAGCAGCTTAAAATGGGACAGCCAGAATGGCTACACCTTC.

There are a few counts of this clone. The gene calls are TRBV9 and TRBJ2-3; 14 bases are shared with TRBD2. This CDR3 spans 16 amino acids. Germline V gene lookup returns CDR1 SGDLS and CDR2 YYNGEE. V trimming: 3 bases; J trimming: 3 bases; junction bases outside the gene matches: 3. The CDR3 nucleotides are TGTGCCAGCAGCGCCCGGACTAGCGGGAGGACAGATACGCAGTATTTT. This codes for CASSARTSGRTDTQYF.

A note on this clone: At the DNA level, this CDR3 is encoded by other sequences in the same sample as well. V gene TRBV5-6 combines with J gene TRBJ1-1; D not certain. The CDR3 runs 13 residues. V was pared by 0 bases and J by 7 bases, with 10 bases between. Germline CDR1 and CDR2: SGHDT and YYEEEE. DNA for the CDR3: TGTGCCAGCAGCTTGGGTCAACGAGGTGAAGCTTTCTTT. Translated, it gives CASSLGQRGEAFF.

This clone came up once. The rearrangement uses TRBV19 and TRBJ1-1; 7 positions match TRBD1. V lost 8 bases and J lost 7; bases outside the gene matches: 10. From germline, CDR1 is LNHDA and CDR2 SQIVND (reference sequence). CDR3 length: 13 residues. The CDR3 region has the DNA TGTGCCAGTTGCCCACAGGGGCTAGTTGAAGCTTTCTTT. Translation: CASCPQGLVEAFF.

In this sample, this clone turned up once. The V gene is TRBV10-3, the J gene TRBJ1-5; perhaps TRBD1 as D (6 bases). The germline gives CDR1 ENHRY, CDR2 SYGVKD. With 8 bases removed from V and 7 bases from J, the gap between germline ends came to 15 bases. The CDR3 has 13 residues. The CDR3 bases are TGTGCCATCGGGGGGGGCGCAGGCCAGCCCCAGCATTTT. It yields the protein CAIGGGAGQPQHF.

The chain employs TRBV6-5 and TRBJ1-5; 11 nucleotides agree with TRBD1. CDR1 is MNHEY, CDR2 SVGAGI, per germline. The CDR3 length is 16 residues. The ends lost 4 bases at V and 7 bases at J; junction bases unmatched: 9. As DNA, the CDR3 is TGTGCCAGCAGTTCCCTCGGGACAGGGGGAGGACAGCCCCAGCATTTT. Its translation: CASSSLGTGGGQPQHF.

V usage is TRBV28 and J usage is TRBJ2-5, with a possible D match to TRBD1 (5 bases). Trimming stripped 6 bases from V and 4 bases from J, with 12 bases between. Germline V gives CDR1 MDHEN, CDR2 SYDVKM. There are 13 residues in the CDR3. The CDR3 DNA reads as TGTGCCAGCAGCTTAGGGGCGACAGAGACCCAGTACTTC. Amino acids: CASSLGATETQYF. Supplemented by reference TRBV28 and TRBJ2-5, the full variable domain reads DVKVTQSSRYLVKRTGEKVFLECVQDMDHENMFWYRQDPGLGLRLIYFSYDVKMKEKGDIPEGYSVSREKKERFSLILESASTNQTSMYLCASSLGATETQYFGPGTRLLVL.

This clone occurred once. The genes are TRBV6-5 and TRBJ2-5, with TRBD1 matching 7 bases. Germline values: CDR1 MNHEY, CDR2 SVGAGI. Losses at the gene ends were 7 bases for V and 1 base for J; bases not matched to a gene: 3. The CDR3 covers 13 residues. The CDR3 DNA is TGTGCCAGCACTGGACAGGTCCAAGAGACCCAGTACTTC. This sequence encodes CASTGQVQETQYF.

The J gene is TRBJ2-6, the V gene TRBV4-1; weak D call: TRBD1 (5 bases). The germline V gene encodes CDR1 MGHRA and CDR2 YSYEKL. CDR3 size: 16 residues. V lost 4 bases to trimming and J lost 0 bases, with 10 bases between them. CDR3 region: CASSPTGNSGANVLTF. The CDR3 DNA sequence: TGCGCCAGCAGCCCCACAGGCAACTCTGGGGCCAACGTCCTGACTTTC.

Many counts were recorded for this clone. This sequence joins TRBV30 and TRBJ1-2; no clear D. Looked up from germline, CDR1 is GTSNPN and CDR2 is SVGIG (reference sequence). CDR3 size: 13 residues. V was pared by 6 bases and J by 11 bases, with 22 bases between. CDR3 in DNA: TGTGCCTGCCATCCACTCTGGGCTATGTGGTACACCTTC. This encodes CACHPLWAMWYTF.

This chain uses TRBV12-3 or TRBV12-4 with TRBJ1-1; D uncertain. Trimming stripped 6 bases from V and 0 bases from J, with 8 bases between. The CDR3 sequence is 13 residues long. CDR3 bases: TGTGCCAGCAGCTTTACAGTGAACACTGAAGCTTTCTTT. This translates into CASSFTVNTEAFF.

The chain joins TRBV13 to TRBJ2-7, with 7 positions matching TRBD1. The CDR3 sequence is 13 residues long. V shed 5 bases, J shed 2 bases, and the junction held 3 bases outside the gene matches. The germline V gene encodes CDR1 PRHDT and CDR2 FYEKMQ (reference sequence). The CDR3 region is CASSTGQTYEQYF. Here the CDR3 DNA reads TGTGCCAGCAGCACGGGACAGACCTACGAGCAGTACTTC.

The rearrangement joins TRBV11-2 to TRBJ2-3; D might be TRBD1 (5 bases). Germline CDR1 SGHAT, CDR2 FQNNGV. Trimming took off 5 bases at V and 4 bases at J, with 19 bases between the two ends. The length of the CDR3 is 16 residues. CDR3 region: CASSLRQLYGSDTQYF. CDR3 bases: TGTGCCAGCAGCCTCCGACAGTTATACGGATCAGATACGCAGTATTTT.

V and J are TRBV6-6 and TRBJ2-1; D remains ambiguous. Trimming removed 6 bases from V and 7 bases from J, with 10 bases in between. The germline V gene encodes CDR1 MNHNY and CDR2 SVGAGI (reference sequence). This CDR3 is 12 amino acids long. The CDR3 DNA reads as TGTGCCAGCAGCCGCGGTACGAATGAGCAGTTCTTC. Protein: CASSRGTNEQFF.